The next 23 T cell receptor beta chains were all read from a single sample in a study of T cells after yellow fever vaccination. TCRdb analysed the 5' RACE reads with MiXCR anew, one entry per CDR3 protein. In the table there are about 140,000 distinct CDR3 sequences, approximately 6.6% of which are singletons. The material was CD4+ T cells sorted from PBMCs, obtained 10 days after the yellow fever booster vaccination. The source of these receptors is a man aged 30 to 39 who received the YFV17D yellow fever vaccine.

As for this clonotype: A read error may be the cause here, since a much bigger clone is one base away. This chain links TRBV7-9 with TRBJ2-5, with D perhaps matching TRBD2 (6 bases). CDR3 length: 14 amino acids. The germline V gene encodes CDR1 SEHNR and CDR2 FQNEAQ (reference sequence). V was pared by 4 bases and J by 5 bases, with 14 bases between. In DNA, the CDR3 is TGTGCCAGCAGCTCGAGCGGGCAGCACGAGACCCAGTACTTC. The encoded protein is CASSSSGQHETQYF.

Remarks on this clonotype: Just one base apart from a much larger clone, this may be a read error. V and J are TRBV4-3 and TRBJ2-1; the match to TRBD2 covers 9 bases. Germline assignment: CDR1 LGHNA and CDR2 YSLEER. This CDR3 has 15 residues. V dropped 1 base and J dropped 7; count of bases not matched to a gene: 5. The CDR3 coding sequence is TGCGCCAGCAGCCAAGGGACTAGCGAGAGTAATGAGCAGTTCTTC. Translating gives CASSQGTSESNEQFF.

The chain uses TRBV7-2 and TRBJ2-7; D ambiguous. V lost 1 base to trimming and J lost 0 bases, with 10 bases between them. Germline loops: CDR1 SGHTA, CDR2 FQGNSA. This CDR3 is 15 amino acids long. This chain's CDR3 is CASSLVSSSSYEQYF. CDR3 DNA sequence: TGTGCCAGCAGCTTAGTTTCCTCAAGCTCCTACGAGCAGTACTTC. Drawing the rest from reference TRBV7-2 and TRBJ2-7, the complete variable domain is GAGVSQSPSNKVTEKGKDVELRCDPISGHTALYWYRQSLGQGLEFLIYFQGNSAPDKSGLPSDRFSAERTGGSVSTLTIQRTQQEDSAVYLCASSLVSSSSYEQYFGPGTRLTVT.

This clonotype was observed many times. This chain connects TRBV7-2 to TRBJ2-6, with D hard to call. The CDR3 has 15 amino acids. Germline loops: CDR1 SGHTA, CDR2 FQGNSA. The V gene lost 5 bases and the J gene lost 2 bases, with 10 bases spanning the gap. CDR3: CASSLTLTGANVLTF. The DNA for the CDR3 is TGTGCCAGCAGCCTGACCCTAACTGGGGCCAACGTCCTGACTTTC.

In its sample, this clonotype was seen many times. V usage is TRBV20-1 and J usage is TRBJ1-1; D remains unclear. With 0 bases removed from V and 2 bases from J, the gap between germline ends came to 1 base. Germline CDR1 DFQATT, CDR2 SNEGSKA (reference sequence). The CDR3 is made up of 11 amino acids. CDR3 residues: CSARENTEAFF. The CDR3 coding sequence is TGCAGTGCTAGAGAAAACACTGAAGCTTTCTTT.

This clonotype came up many times. The gene calls are TRBV20-1 and TRBJ2-3, with D maybe TRBD2 (5 bases). CDR3 length: 13 amino acids. Looked up from germline, CDR1 is DFQATT and CDR2 is SNEGSKA (reference sequence). Trimming removed 4 bases from V and 4 bases from J, with 12 bases in between. CDR3 sequence (DNA): TGCAGTGCTACCCGTCTCGGGGCAGATACGCAGTATTTT. This translates into CSATRLGADTQYF.

This clonotype has a count of ten or more. The gene calls are TRBV9 and TRBJ2-5; weak D call: TRBD1 (5 bases). V dropped 0 bases and J dropped 2 bases, with 11 bases sitting between them. The CDR3 runs 15 residues. Germline lookup yields CDR1 SGDLS and CDR2 YYNGEE. CDR3 nucleotides: TGTGCCAGCAGCGTAGGTGACAGCCGACAAGAGACCCAGTACTTC. Amino acids: CASSVGDSRQETQYF.

This clonotype was counted many times. This chain links TRBV29-1 with TRBJ2-1; 8 bases fit TRBD2. Germline CDR1 SQVTM, CDR2 ANQGSEA. The CDR3 consists of 15 residues. The V gene end was trimmed by 7 bases and the J gene end by 4 bases; junction bases not matched to a gene: 12. Written as DNA, the CDR3 is TGCAGCGCCGGAGGTAGCGGGGAGCATTACAATGAGCAGTTCTTC. Its protein is CSAGGSGEHYNEQFF.

This clonotype was found many times. The DNA for the CDR3 is TGTGCCAGCAGCCCCGGGCGGGGGGAGCTGTTTTTT. The encoded protein is CASSPGRGELFF. This chain links TRBV7-9 with TRBJ2-2; D not certain. The CDR3 is made up of 12 amino acids. Looked up from germline, CDR1 is SEHNR and CDR2 is FQNEAQ (reference sequence). Trimming shortened V by 5 bases and J by 8 bases, and 9 bases separated the two germline ends.

Many counts were recorded for this clonotype. This rearrangement joins TRBV7-2 to TRBJ2-1; 7 nucleotides match TRBD1. Per germline, CDR1 SGHTA and CDR2 FQGNSA. The CDR3 is 15 residues long. The J segment lost 2 bases and the V segment lost 4 bases, leaving 5 bases of the junction unmatched. The CDR3 DNA follows: TGTGCCAGCAGCTCGACCGGGACAGCCTACAATGAGCAGTTCTTC. This translates into CASSSTGTAYNEQFF.

This clonotype showed up many times. J is TRBJ1-3 and V is TRBV7-2; no reliable D call. V was cut by 5 bases and J by 4 bases, with 15 bases left in between. Germline V gene sequence: CDR1 SGHTA, CDR2 FQGNSA. The CDR3 contains 15 residues. The CDR3 DNA reads TGTGCCAGCAGCCCAGACGCTCTGGAGGGAAACACCATATATTTT. This gives the protein CASSPDALEGNTIYF.

This clonotype was observed many times. This chain links TRBV29-1 with TRBJ2-5; TRBD2 matches at 9 bases. The germline V gene has CDR1 SQVTM and CDR2 ANQGSEA. Unmatched junction bases numbered 5, after V lost 4 bases and J lost 5 bases. CDR3 length: 13 residues. The CDR3 sequence is CSVAQGLAETQYF. The CDR3 bases are TGCAGCGTTGCTCAGGGACTAGCTGAGACCCAGTACTTC.

This clonotype has ten or more counts. The CDR3 region is CASSSRGTTYEQYF. The CDR3 DNA is TGTGCCAGCAGCAGCAGAGGCACCACCTACGAGCAGTACTTC. V gene TRBV5-6 combines with J gene TRBJ2-7, with D unclear. Trimming removed 4 bases from V and 2 bases from J, with 13 bases in between. The CDR3 sequence is 14 residues long. The germline gives CDR1 SGHDT, CDR2 YYEEEE.

This clonotype showed up just a few times. V and J are TRBV18 and TRBJ2-7; D ambiguous. V was cut by 6 bases and J by 5 bases, with 29 bases left in between. The germline CDR1 and CDR2 sequences are KGHSH and LQKENI. The CDR3 runs to 18 residues. The DNA for the CDR3 is TGTGCCAGCTCGCTGCTTCTGTACCCCGGATCTTCGTCCGACGAGCAGTACTTC. This translates into CASSLLLYPGSSSDEQYF.

There are many counts of this clonotype. The chain is built from TRBV5-1 and TRBJ1-2; 8 bases fit TRBD1. The germline CDR1 and CDR2 sequences are SGHRS and YFSETQ. With V trimmed by 8 bases and J by 5 bases, 14 bases remained unmatched. CDR3 length: 15 amino acids. In DNA, the CDR3 is TGCGCCAGTGCCCCGGGACAGGAGTCCTCTTATGGCTACACCTTC. It translates to CASAPGQESSYGYTF.

This chain connects TRBV3-1 to TRBJ2-1; 8 bases are shared with TRBD2. CDR1 LGHDT and CDR2 YNNKEL come from the germline V gene (reference sequence). The CDR3 spans 17 residues. Trimming at V came to 10 bases and at J to 4 bases, leaving 18 bases not matched to a gene. This CDR3 reads CATCGGESGRVYNEQFF. DNA for the CDR3: TGTGCCACCTGCGGGGGCGAATCCGGGAGGGTTTACAATGAGCAGTTCTTC.

This clonotype occurred many times. The J gene is TRBJ2-1, the V gene TRBV6-5; 10 bases are shared with TRBD2. The junction had 6 bases not matched to a gene; V was cut back by 8 bases and J by 2 bases. CDR1 is MNHEY and CDR2 is SVGAGI in the germline V gene. This CDR3 comprises 15 residues. CDR3 amino acids: CASRGTSVPYNEQFF. CDR3 nucleotide sequence: TGTGCCAGCCGCGGGACTAGCGTGCCCTACAATGAGCAGTTCTTC.

This clonotype has at least ten counts. V usage is TRBV7-4 and J usage is TRBJ2-1, with 9 bases fitting TRBD2. With V trimmed by 4 bases and J by 8 bases, 9 bases remained unmatched. This CDR3 has 15 amino acids. Germline V gives CDR1 SGHVT, CDR2 SQSDAQ. For the CDR3, the DNA is TGTGCCAGCAGCTCGAACATAGCGGGAGTGGATGAGCAGTTCTTC. It translates to CASSSNIAGVDEQFF.

Regarding this clonotype: A clone one base away is much larger, so this may be a read error. The chain joins TRBV11-2 to TRBJ2-5; D gene uncertain. Germline V gene data show CDR1 as SGHAT and CDR2 as FQNNGV. Trimming took 9 bases from V and 2 from J, leaving 10 bases between them. The CDR3 loop spans 12 amino acids. The CDR3: CASGGRQETQYF. CDR3 coding DNA: TGTGCCAGTGGTGGGCGGCAAGAGACCCAGTACTTC.

The V and J genes are TRBV20-1 and TRBJ2-3; 9 bases fit TRBD2. The CDR3 is 16 amino acids. CDR1 DFQATT and CDR2 SNEGSKA come from the germline V gene (reference sequence). V gave up 0 bases and J gave up 4 bases; unmatched junction bases: 8. The CDR3 sequence is CSARDLGGRGADTQYF. The CDR3, as DNA: TGCAGTGCTAGAGATCTTGGCGGGAGGGGGGCAGATACGCAGTATTTT.

Ten or more counts support this clonotype. This rearrangement joins TRBV25-1 to TRBJ2-1; D ambiguous. The CDR3 runs 11 residues. V shed 2 bases and J shed 15 bases, with 11 bases lying between them. From germline, CDR1 is MGHDK and CDR2 SYGVNS. The CDR3, as DNA: TGTGCCAGCAGTGAAGGGTACGGGCTGTTCTTC. Translation gives CASSEGYGLFF.

By frequency in the sample, this clonotype is medium-sized. This chain joins TRBV7-2 and TRBJ2-1, with 10 bases identical to TRBD2. V lost 5 bases to trimming and J lost 1 base; unmatched junction nucleotides: 11. Per the germline V gene, CDR1 is SGHTA and CDR2 is FQGNSA. The CDR3 is made up of 18 amino acids. The CDR3 coding sequence is TGTGCCAGCAGCCCCACCCTACTAGCGGGGTTTTCCTACAATGAGCAGTTCTTC. It codes for CASSPTLLAGFSYNEQFF.

This clonotype occurred many times. The chain employs TRBV7-6 and TRBJ2-5, with D uncertain. The CDR3 has 13 residues. Between the trimmed V and J ends, which lost 4 bases and 5 bases, there was a span of 11 bases. From germline, CDR1 is SGHVS and CDR2 FNYEAQ. CDR3 in DNA: TGTGCCAGCAGCTCGCAGCGTTCGGAGACCCAGTACTTC. Amino acids: CASSSQRSETQYF.